This T cell receptor (beta chain) was observed in a study of monozygotic twins with inflammatory bowel disease. This CDR3 is built from 14 residues. Germline V gene data show CDR1 as MDHEN and CDR2 as SYDVKM. Study-wide points: Patient repertoires may carry noise from differing immunosuppressive treatments. Between concordant and discordant twins, repertoire similarity failed to differ, a result that limited power may explain.

With the 5' RACE reads reprocessed, TCRdb shows one record per CDR3 protein and no DNA. The sample has some 130,000 distinct CDR3 sequences, and its top ten clones hold roughly 1.2%. On this clonotype itself: Its target is unknown.

This clonotype originated in a human donor with ulcerative colitis or Crohn's disease, or a healthy co-twin of an affected twin (not recorded which). The source material was blood. V is TRBV28 and J is TRBJ2-7; TCRdb lists TRBD2, though no DNA is available to test this call. The CDR3 loop reads CASSFGGVSYEQYF.